The 28 T cell receptor beta chains below come from one sample, sequenced in a study of T cell changes during pregnancy in multiple sclerosis. Data came from immunoSEQ multiplex PCR; TCRdb stores just in-frame clones and leaves some out. The table lists approximately 27,000 clones, around nine tenths of them singletons, with 0.6% to 0.75% in the top ten. Sequenced here: CD4+ T cells from peripheral blood mononuclear cells, sampled in the first trimester of pregnancy. The receptors here all came from a female donor with multiple sclerosis, enrolled in a pregnancy study.

This chain joins TRBV28 and TRBJ2-5, with D possibly TRBD2 on 7 matching bases. Trimming removed 8 bases from V and 4 bases from J, with 11 bases in between. This CDR3 is 12 amino acids long. Germline V CDR1 and CDR2: MDHEN, SYDVKM. The CDR3 sequence: CASGGGLETQYF. In DNA, the CDR3 is TGTGCCAGCGGGGGGGGCTTAGAGACCCAGTACTTC.

About this clone: Sequence at one end of the junction differs from germline and may be a read error. The chain has TRBV29-1 and TRBJ1-1; 7 bases map to TRBD1. Germline lookup yields CDR1 SQVTM and CDR2 ANQGSEA. The CDR3 runs 13 residues. The CDR3: CSVEDRANTEAFF. For the CDR3, the DNA is TGCAGCGTGGAAGACAGGGCGAACACTGAAGCTTTCTTT.

The chain couples TRBV10-3 to TRBJ1-4, with D possibly TRBD1 on 5 matching bases. The germline gives CDR1 ENHRY, CDR2 SYGVKD. There are 13 residues in the CDR3. V was trimmed by 4 bases and J by 8 bases, leaving 11 bases between them. The CDR3 is CAISAGRREKLFF. CDR3 bases: TGTGCCATCAGTGCAGGGAGGAGGGAAAAACTGTTTTTT.

The rearrangement joins TRBV6-1 to TRBJ2-7; 8 nucleotides align to TRBD1. CDR1 is MNHNS and CDR2 is SASEGT in the germline V gene. The CDR3 is 15 residues long. Trimming cost V 8 bases and J 3 bases; bases outside gene matches: 12. CDR3 DNA sequence: TGTGCCAGCGCCAGGCATGGCGGACAGGGCTACGAGCAGTACTTC. Amino acids: CASARHGGQGYEQYF.

This clone has a single count. The chain joins TRBV18 to TRBJ1-1; D call uncertain. The CDR3 is 14 amino acids. V lost 4 bases and J lost 2, with 11 bases in between. Germline CDR1 reads KGHSH; CDR2 reads LQKENI. CDR3 sequence reads: CASSQGRGNTEAFF. For the CDR3, the DNA is TGTGCCAGCTCACAGGGTCGGGGAAACACTGAAGCTTTCTTT.

The DNA of the CDR3 is TGTGCCAGCAGCACAACGGGACAGGGGAATAGGGGCTACACCTTC. Protein: CASSTTGQGNRGYTF. The rearrangement uses TRBV9 and TRBJ1-2, with 10 positions matching TRBD1. V trimming: 4 bases; J trimming: 8 bases; junction bases outside the gene matches: 11. CDR3 size: 15 residues. Germline CDR1 and CDR2: SGDLS and YYNGEE.

This chain uses TRBV7-2 with TRBJ1-1, with D perhaps matching TRBD1 (6 bases). This CDR3 contains 14 residues. Germline CDR1 SGHTA, CDR2 FQGNSA. V gave up 5 bases and J gave up 1 base, with 11 bases separating them. CDR3 sequence (DNA): TGTGCCAGCAGCCCCACGACAGGGAACACTGAAGCTTTCTTT. Its translation: CASSPTTGNTEAFF.

There are a few counts of this clone. This chain connects TRBV7-2 to TRBJ1-2, with a tentative D call TRBD1 (5 bases). The CDR3 is 12 residues long. The ends were cut back, 5 bases at V and 8 bases at J, with 12 bases in the middle. The germline CDR1 and CDR2 sequences are SGHTA and FQGNSA. CDR3 coding DNA: TGTGCCAGCAGCCCGGGACTTTCCGGCTACACCTTC. Translation: CASSPGLSGYTF.

The chain has TRBV18 and TRBJ1-3; D might be TRBD1 (6 bases). Germline V gene data show CDR1 as KGHSH and CDR2 as LQKENI. V lost 5 bases and J 1 base, leaving 12 bases between the germline ends. The CDR3 has 15 amino acids. The DNA of the CDR3 is TGTGCCAGCTCAATTGGGGGCCGTTCTGGAAACACCATATATTTT. Protein product: CASSIGGRSGNTIYF.

The CDR3 loop reads CASSSQGTDTQYF. As DNA, the CDR3 is TGTGCCAGCAGCTCGCAGGGAACAGATACGCAGTATTTT. The V and J genes are TRBV7-2 and TRBJ2-3; D is possibly TRBD1 (5 bases). Trimming took off 4 bases at V and 3 bases at J, with 8 bases between the two ends. The CDR3 length is 13 residues. Germline CDR1 SGHTA, CDR2 FQGNSA.

This chain uses TRBV2 with TRBJ1-5; tentatively, D is TRBD1 (5 bases). V was trimmed by 3 bases and J by 7 bases, leaving 13 bases between them. The CDR3 spans 14 residues. The germline V gene has CDR1 SNHLY and CDR2 FYNNEI. The DNA of the CDR3 is TGTGCCAGCAGTGATCTGTCGGGGGGGCAGCCCCAGCATTTT. Translated, it gives CASSDLSGGQPQHF.

The chain combines TRBV5-1 with TRBJ1-2; D remains ambiguous. The CDR3 runs 13 residues. Germline assignment: CDR1 SGHRS and CDR2 YFSETQ. V lost 0 bases, J lost 6 bases, and 9 bases lay in between. CDR3 sequence reads: CASSLGSGDGYTF. The CDR3 DNA reads TGCGCCAGCAGCTTGGGTTCCGGGGATGGCTACACCTTC. Supplemented by reference TRBV5-1 and TRBJ1-2, the full variable domain reads KAGVTQTPRYLIKTRGQQVTLSCSPISGHRSVSWYQQTPGQGLQFLFEYFSETQRNKGNFPGRFSGRQFSNSRSEMNVSTLELGDSALYLCASSLGSGDGYTFGSGTRLTVV.

This sequence joins TRBV27 and TRBJ1-5; 10 nucleotides agree with TRBD1. The CDR3 spans 15 residues. Germline V gene lookup returns CDR1 MNHEY and CDR2 SMNVEV (reference sequence). V shed 6 bases and J 2 bases; nucleotides not matched to a gene: 4. The CDR3 region has the DNA TGTGCCAGCAGGCCCGGGACAGGGGGCAATCAGCCCCAGCATTTT. It codes for CASRPGTGGNQPQHF.

J is TRBJ1-3 and V is TRBV29-1; 8 bases fit TRBD1. Germline assignment: CDR1 SQVTM and CDR2 ANQGSEA. V shed 7 bases, J shed 2 bases, and the junction held 4 bases outside the gene matches. This CDR3 region has 13 residues. The CDR3 DNA follows: TGCAGCGCCGGACAGGGCACTGGAAACACCATATATTTT. The encoded protein is CSAGQGTGNTIYF.

V and J are TRBV28 and TRBJ2-3, with unresolved D. Germline V lookup: CDR1 MDHEN, CDR2 SYDVKM. Trimming removed 1 base at V and 0 bases at J, with 20 bases between. This CDR3 is 19 amino acids long. The CDR3 is CASSLSSFRRQTSTDTQYF. The CDR3 DNA reads as TGTGCCAGCAGTTTATCGTCGTTTCGGCGGCAAACTAGCACAGATACGCAGTATTTT.

A single count supports this clone. The chain combines TRBV4-3 with TRBJ2-7, with 8 positions matching TRBD1. This CDR3 is built from 18 residues. Germline trimming cut 1 base from V and 3 bases from J; bases unmatched to any gene: 14. Germline V lookup: CDR1 LGHNA, CDR2 YSLEER. The CDR3: CASSQVYWVQGAGYEQYF. The CDR3 nucleotides are TGCGCCAGCAGCCAAGTCTATTGGGTCCAGGGGGCAGGCTACGAGCAGTACTTC.

The chain combines TRBV2 with TRBJ1-5; D remains ambiguous. Trimming left V 8 bases short and J 7 bases short, with 18 bases between. The germline V gene has CDR1 SNHLY and CDR2 FYNNEI. This CDR3 spans 14 amino acids. The CDR3 coding sequence is TGTGCCAGCGCGAACCCGAGGCTGGAGCAGCCCCAGCATTTT. This translates into CASANPRLEQPQHF.

The chain links TRBV5-4 to TRBJ2-2; 13 bases match TRBD2. The trim removed 0 bases at V and 5 bases at J, leaving 1 base unmatched. The CDR3 covers 16 residues. Germline values: CDR1 SGHNT, CDR2 YYREEE (reference sequence). The CDR3 coding sequence is TGTGCCAGCAGCTTGGGGGGACTAGCGGGGACCGGGGAGCTGTTTTTT. Its translation is CASSLGGLAGTGELFF.

The genes are TRBV4-1 and TRBJ2-5; 7 bases are a match to TRBD1. The V gene end was trimmed by 4 bases and the J gene end by 4 bases; junction bases not matched to a gene: 6. Germline CDR1 and CDR2: MGHRA and YSYEKL. The CDR3 runs 14 residues. This CDR3 is CASSRQGGRETQYF. The CDR3 DNA follows: TGCGCCAGCAGCCGACAGGGTGGACGAGAGACCCAGTACTTC.

CDR3 DNA: TGTGCCAGCAGTTTAGGACAGAACACTGAAGCTTTCTTT. Translating it yields CASSLGQNTEAFF. The V gene is TRBV27, the J gene TRBJ1-1; TRBD1 might be the D (5 bases). The CDR3 is made up of 13 amino acids. The germline gives CDR1 MNHEY, CDR2 SMNVEV (reference sequence). V was pared by 2 bases and J by 1 base, with 5 bases between.

The chain recombines TRBV5-1 with TRBJ2-3, with 8 bases that match TRBD1. V was clipped by 6 bases and J by 1 base; unmatched bases: 4. The CDR3 extends over 14 amino acids. The germline gives CDR1 SGHRS, CDR2 YFSETQ. The CDR3 DNA reads TGCGCCAGCACACAGACAGGGGGCACAGATACGCAGTATTTT. It codes for CASTQTGGTDTQYF.

The V and J genes are TRBV28 and TRBJ1-2, with D perhaps matching TRBD1 (5 bases). The V and J ends lost 0 bases and 4 bases respectively, with 12 bases between them. CDR1 is MDHEN, CDR2 SYDVKM, per germline. The CDR3 is made up of 15 amino acids. CDR3 region: CASSLWARQGYGYTF. The CDR3 DNA is TGTGCCAGCAGTTTATGGGCGCGGCAGGGCTATGGCTACACCTTC.

This chain connects TRBV7-2 to TRBJ2-7, with 10 nucleotides matching TRBD1. The germline CDR1 and CDR2 sequences are SGHTA and FQGNSA. This CDR3 region has 14 residues. V gave up 5 bases and J gave up 6 bases; unmatched junction bases: 7. The CDR3 bases are TGTGCCAGCAGCCGGGACAGGGGTTCAGGCGAGCAGTACTTC. This translates into CASSRDRGSGEQYF.

The V and J genes are TRBV4-1 and TRBJ1-1; 8 bases line up with TRBD1. V lost 2 bases to trimming and J lost 5 bases; unmatched junction nucleotides: 7. CDR3 size: 15 residues. Germline V CDR1 and CDR2: MGHRA, YSYEKL. The CDR3 DNA reads TGCGCCAGCAGCCAACCGGACAGGGAGGGAACTGAAGCTTTCTTT. This encodes CASSQPDREGTEAFF.

The V call is TRBV2, the J call TRBJ1-6; TRBD1 might be the D (6 bases). V shed 8 bases and J shed 10 bases, with 21 bases lying between them. Germline loops: CDR1 SNHLY, CDR2 FYNNEI. This CDR3 region has 15 residues. Written as DNA, the CDR3 is TGTGCCAGCGTATCGACTGAGATAGGGGGATCACCCCTCCACTTT. Translating it yields CASVSTEIGGSPLHF.

This chain uses TRBV7-2 with TRBJ2-2, with a tentative D call TRBD2 (6 bases). The CDR3 runs 15 residues. CDR1 and CDR2 from the germline V gene are SGHTA and FQGNSA. V lost 0 bases to trimming and J lost 6 bases, with 11 bases between them. The CDR3: CASSLAGGGSGELFF. In DNA form, the CDR3 reads TGTGCCAGCAGCTTAGCGGGTGGGGGGTCCGGGGAGCTGTTTTTT.

This chain links TRBV19 with TRBJ1-6; D might be TRBD1 (5 bases). Germline V lookup: CDR1 LNHDA, CDR2 SQIVND (reference sequence). V lost 5 bases and J 10 bases, leaving 18 bases between the germline ends. The CDR3 length is 15 residues. CDR3 sequence reads: CASSDIIRGWSPLHF. The CDR3 DNA is TGTGCCAGTAGTGATATCATTAGGGGATGGTCACCCCTCCACTTT.

This sequence joins TRBV7-2 and TRBJ2-7; maybe TRBD2 (6 bases). Trimming left V 1 base short and J 7 bases short, with 14 bases between. Germline CDR1 is SGHTA and CDR2 is FQGNSA. The CDR3 contains 14 residues. The CDR3 DNA reads as TGTGCCAGCAGCTTAGGGGCAGCCCGGGGGGAGCAGTACTTC. It yields the protein CASSLGAARGEQYF.